This TCR beta chain emerged from a study of identical twins. Whole-study findings and limits: With abundant cord blood beta clonotypes, insertions were fewer; memory repertoires showed no such pattern.

Of note for this clonotype: Its antigen is not identified.

After template switching added a universal primer site, the resulting cDNA carried unique molecular identifiers. TCRdb fed the 5' RACE reads into MiXCR, producing one record per CDR3 protein. The sample consists of about 520,000 distinct CDR3 sequences, roughly 21% of them appearing once. The CDR3 sequence is 15 residues long. CDR1 and CDR2 (germline): MNHEY, SMNVEV (reference sequence). J lost 4 bases, V lost 5 bases, and 6 bases had no gene match. The same specimen was also included in a second study, on T cells expressing NK-cell markers.

The source is a woman aged 18 to 35 in good health. What was sequenced was CD4+ T cells sorted from blood. The V gene is TRBV27, the J gene TRBJ1-1; 11 positions match TRBD1. This CDR3 reads CASSARGTGGTEAFF. The CDR3 nucleotides read TGTGCCAGCAGTGCCCGCGGGACAGGGGGCACTGAAGCTTTCTTT.